The clone carrying this T cell receptor beta chain came up a few times. The source of the sample is a study of identical twins. TCRdb passed the 5' RACE reads through MiXCR, listing each CDR3 protein once. The data hold roughly 750,000 distinct CDR3 sequences, with 21% observed a single time. The germline V gene encodes CDR1 KGHDR and CDR2 SFDVKD. Trimming pared 4 bases from V and 3 bases from J, leaving 8 bases between. This CDR3 has 14 amino acids. These data were also filed under a second study, of T cells expressing NK-cell markers. Per that study: Source material for TCR beta repertoires consisted of sorted CD3+CD56+NKG2C+, CD3+CD56+NKG2C- and CD3+CD56-NKG2C+ T cells. Expanded NKG2C+ T cell clones were not confirmed as HCMV-specific.

What was sequenced was PBMCs. The J gene is TRBJ2-2, the V gene TRBV24-1; D is perhaps TRBD2 (5 bases). The sequence was collected from a woman under 30 in good health. The CDR3 loop is CATSDTGDTGELFF. The CDR3 DNA sequence: TGTGCCACCAGTGACACCGGGGACACCGGGGAGCTGTTTTTT.